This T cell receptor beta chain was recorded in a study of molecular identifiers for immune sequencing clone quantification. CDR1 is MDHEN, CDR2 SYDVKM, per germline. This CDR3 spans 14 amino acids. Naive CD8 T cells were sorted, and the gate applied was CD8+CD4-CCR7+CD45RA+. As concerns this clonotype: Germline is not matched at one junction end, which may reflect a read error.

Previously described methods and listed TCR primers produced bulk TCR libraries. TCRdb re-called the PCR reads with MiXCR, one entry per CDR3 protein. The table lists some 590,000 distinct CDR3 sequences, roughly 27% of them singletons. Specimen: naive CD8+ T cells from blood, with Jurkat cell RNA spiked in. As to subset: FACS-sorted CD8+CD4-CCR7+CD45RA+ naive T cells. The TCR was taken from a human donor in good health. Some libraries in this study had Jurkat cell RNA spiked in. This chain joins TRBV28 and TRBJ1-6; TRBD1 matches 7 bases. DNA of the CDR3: TGTGCCAGCACACTAGCAGGGGGAGGATCACTCCTCCACTTT. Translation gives CASTLAGGGSLLHF. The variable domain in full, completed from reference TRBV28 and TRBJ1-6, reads DVKVTQSSRYLVKRTGEKVFLECVQDMDHENMFWYRQDPGLGLRLIYFSYDVKMKEKGDIPEGYSVSREKKERFSLILESASTNQTSMYLCASTLAGGGSLLHFGNGTRLTVT.